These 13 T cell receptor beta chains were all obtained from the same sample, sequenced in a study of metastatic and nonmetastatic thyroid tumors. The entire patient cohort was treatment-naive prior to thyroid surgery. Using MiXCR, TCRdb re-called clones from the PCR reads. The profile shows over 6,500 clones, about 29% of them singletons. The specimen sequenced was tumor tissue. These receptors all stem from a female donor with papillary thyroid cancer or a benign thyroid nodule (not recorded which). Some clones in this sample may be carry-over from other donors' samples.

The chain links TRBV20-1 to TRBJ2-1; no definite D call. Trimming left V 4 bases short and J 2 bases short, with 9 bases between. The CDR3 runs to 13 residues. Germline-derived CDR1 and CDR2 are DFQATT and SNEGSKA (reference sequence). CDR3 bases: TGCAGTGCTACCAGACTGACCTACAATGAGCAGTTCTTC. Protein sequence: CSATRLTYNEQFF.

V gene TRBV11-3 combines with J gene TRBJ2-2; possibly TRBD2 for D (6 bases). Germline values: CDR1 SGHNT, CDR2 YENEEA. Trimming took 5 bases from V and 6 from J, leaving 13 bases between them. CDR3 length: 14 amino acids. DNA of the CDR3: TGTGCCAGCAGCGTAGCTCCGGGGGCCGGGGAGCTGTTTTTT. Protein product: CASSVAPGAGELFF.

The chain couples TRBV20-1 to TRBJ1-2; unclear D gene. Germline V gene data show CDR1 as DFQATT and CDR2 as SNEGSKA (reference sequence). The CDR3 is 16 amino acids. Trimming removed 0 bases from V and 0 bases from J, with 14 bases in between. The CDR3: CSARDLRTSANYGYTF. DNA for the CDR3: TGCAGTGCTAGAGATCTGAGGACGTCGGCTAACTATGGCTACACCTTC.

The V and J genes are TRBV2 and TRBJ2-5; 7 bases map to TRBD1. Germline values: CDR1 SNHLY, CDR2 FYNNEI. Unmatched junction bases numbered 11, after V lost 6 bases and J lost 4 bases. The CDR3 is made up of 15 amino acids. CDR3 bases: TGTGCCAGCAGCGACGCAGGGGGACGGGGAGAGACCCAGTACTTC. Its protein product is CASSDAGGRGETQYF.

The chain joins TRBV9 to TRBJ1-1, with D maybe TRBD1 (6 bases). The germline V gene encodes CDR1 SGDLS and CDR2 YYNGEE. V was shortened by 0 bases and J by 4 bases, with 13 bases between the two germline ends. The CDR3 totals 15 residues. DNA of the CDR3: TGTGCCAGCAGCGTAGACGGGGGAGGGGGCACTGAAGCTTTCTTT. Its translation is CASSVDGGGGTEAFF.

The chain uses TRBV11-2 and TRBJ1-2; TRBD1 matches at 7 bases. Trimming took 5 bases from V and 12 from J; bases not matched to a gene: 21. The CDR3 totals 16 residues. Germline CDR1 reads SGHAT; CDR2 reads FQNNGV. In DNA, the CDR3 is TGTGCCAGCAGCCCAGGAGGGGGCGGTACCTTCTTCTGCCACACCTTC. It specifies CASSPGGGGTFFCHTF. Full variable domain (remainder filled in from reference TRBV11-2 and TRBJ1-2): EAGVAQSPRYKIIEKRQSVAFWCNPISGHATLYWYQQILGQGPKLLIQFQNNGVVDDSQLPKDRFSAERLKGVDSTLKIQPAKLEDSAVYLCASSPGGGGTFFCHTFGSGTRLTVV.

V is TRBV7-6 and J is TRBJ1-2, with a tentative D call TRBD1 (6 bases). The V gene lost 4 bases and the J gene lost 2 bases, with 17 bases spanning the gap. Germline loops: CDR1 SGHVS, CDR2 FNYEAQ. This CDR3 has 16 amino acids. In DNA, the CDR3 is TGTGCCAGCAGCTATGTCCAGGGGCATCGGAACTATGGCTACACCTTC. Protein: CASSYVQGHRNYGYTF.

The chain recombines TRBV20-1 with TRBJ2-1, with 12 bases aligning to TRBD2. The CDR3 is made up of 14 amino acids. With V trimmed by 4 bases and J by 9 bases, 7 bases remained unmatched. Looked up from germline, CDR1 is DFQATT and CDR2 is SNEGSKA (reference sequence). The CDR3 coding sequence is TGCAGTGCTATGGTGACTAGCGGGAGTCCTGAGCAGTTCTTC. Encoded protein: CSAMVTSGSPEQFF.

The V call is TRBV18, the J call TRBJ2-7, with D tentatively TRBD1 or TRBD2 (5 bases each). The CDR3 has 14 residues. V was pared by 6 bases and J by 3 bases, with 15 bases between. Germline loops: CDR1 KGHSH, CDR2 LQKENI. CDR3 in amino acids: CASSQREGHYEQYF. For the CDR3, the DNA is TGTGCCAGCTCTCAACGGGAAGGACACTACGAGCAGTACTTC.

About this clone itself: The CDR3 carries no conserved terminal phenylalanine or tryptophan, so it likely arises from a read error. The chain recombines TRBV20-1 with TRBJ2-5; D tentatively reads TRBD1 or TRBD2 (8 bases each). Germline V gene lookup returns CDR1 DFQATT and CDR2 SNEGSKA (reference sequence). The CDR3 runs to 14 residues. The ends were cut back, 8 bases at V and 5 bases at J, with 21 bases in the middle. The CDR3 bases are TGCAGTTTTAGAGGACAGGGACTAGAGGAGACCCAGTACCTC. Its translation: CSFRGQGLEETQYL.

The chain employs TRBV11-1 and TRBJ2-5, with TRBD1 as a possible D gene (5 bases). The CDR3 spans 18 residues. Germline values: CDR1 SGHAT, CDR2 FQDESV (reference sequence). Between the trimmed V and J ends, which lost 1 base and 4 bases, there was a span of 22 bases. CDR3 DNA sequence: TGTGCCAGCAGCTTAGGCAGGGCTGGTCCCGCGGTCATAGAGACCCAGTACTTC. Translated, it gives CASSLGRAGPAVIETQYF.

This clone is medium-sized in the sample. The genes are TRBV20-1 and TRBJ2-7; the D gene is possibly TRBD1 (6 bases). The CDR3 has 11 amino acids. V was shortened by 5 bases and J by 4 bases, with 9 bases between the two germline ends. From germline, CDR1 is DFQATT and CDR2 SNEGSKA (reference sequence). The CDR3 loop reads CSAGDTYEQYF. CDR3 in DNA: TGCAGTGCTGGGGACACTTACGAGCAGTACTTC.

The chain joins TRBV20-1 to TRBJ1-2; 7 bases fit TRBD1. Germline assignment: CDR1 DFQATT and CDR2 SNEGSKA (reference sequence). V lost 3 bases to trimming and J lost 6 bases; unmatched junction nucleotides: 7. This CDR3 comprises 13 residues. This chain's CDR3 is CSASSGTENGYTF. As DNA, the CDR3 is TGCAGTGCTAGCTCCGGGACAGAAAATGGCTACACCTTC.